This TCR beta chain was found in a study of T cells in Graves' hyperthyroidism and ophthalmopathy. General study results and limits: Ophthalmopathy, which appeared later, was predicted by the model a median roughly 6.4 months before onset. Most clonotypes that expanded in the thyroid above 0.001 also showed up in blood.

This clonotype was counted at least ten times. Its specificity is unknown. With V trimmed by 5 bases and J by 0 bases, 3 bases remained unmatched. The germline CDR1 and CDR2 sequences are LNHDA and SQIVND (reference sequence). CDR3 length: 15 residues. Stable disease denoted Graves' hyperthyroidism without ophthalmopathy progression within 18 months. Uncontrolled infection, other autoimmune disease, pregnancy or lactation barred patients from enrollment. Regions amplified from RNA transcripts were the TCR beta CDR3 regions. Researchers ran a first-round RT-PCR on the TCR CDR3 using the HTBI primer set. TCRdb re-called the multiplex PCR reads with MiXCR, one entry per CDR3 protein. The repertoire has approximately 95,000 distinct CDR3 sequences, about 40% of them found once; the top ten carry roughly 10%.

The genes are TRBV19 and TRBJ1-5; 8 bases are shared with TRBD1. Specimen: peripheral blood or thyroid tissue (not recorded which). This sequence originates from a woman in her 30s with Graves' hyperthyroidism. The CDR3 sequence is CASSAGGYSNQPQHF. The CDR3 DNA reads TGTGCCAGTAGTGCAGGGGGCTATAGCAATCAGCCCCAGCATTTT.